Many counts were recorded for the clone carrying this T cell receptor beta chain. This record comes from a study of identical twins' blood T cells. TCRdb redid the calling of the 5' RACE reads with MiXCR, one entry per CDR3 protein. The data hold fewer than 450,000 distinct CDR3 sequences, with roughly 31% observed a single time. From germline, CDR1 is SGHRS and CDR2 YFSETQ. This CDR3 has 15 amino acids. V lost 4 bases, J lost 2 bases, and 16 bases lay in between. The sequence was collected from a woman aged 18-49 years in good health. J is TRBJ2-7 and V is TRBV5-1, with D possibly TRBD1 on 6 matching bases. The specimen was PBMCs. In nucleotides, the CDR3 is TGCGCCAGCAGCAATCAGGGGTTCAACGCCTACGAGCAGTACTTC. Encoded protein: CASSNQGFNAYEQYF.